A selection of T cell receptor beta chains follows, all from one sample in a study of shared clonotypes between healthy human individuals. TCRdb's copy holds only in-frame clones and misses some; the assay was immunoSEQ multiplex PCR. The repertoire holds roughly 590,000 clones, 95% to 96% seen once, with 0.11% in the top ten. The sample consisted of naive CD8+ T cells sorted from blood. The receptors stem from a woman between 25 and 40 years old in good health. Both conserved end residues are part of each CDR3. A D gene is named only where the DNA matches it firmly. Some rows mark clone size as missing; the rest say once, few, many or name a class of expanded clone.

v_gene,len,abundance,j_gene,d_gene,CDR3nt,CDR3aa
TRBV30,14,NA,TRBJ2-1,TRBD2,TGTGCCTGGAGTCTCCTAGGACTAGCAACTGAGCAGTTCTTC,CAWSLLGLATEQFF
TRBV5-4,13,NA,TRBJ2-2,NA,TGTGCCAGCAGAACGACTCAGACCGGGGAGCTGTTTTTT,CASRTTQTGELFF
TRBV30,16,NA,TRBJ2-3,NA,TGTGCCTGGGCCCTGGGGTCAGGATCGGAGGCTGATACGCAGTATTTT,CAWALGSGSEADTQYF
TRBV15,15,NA,TRBJ2-3,TRBD1,TGTGCCACCAGCAGACACGACAGGGATGGAGATACGCAGTATTTT,CATSRHDRDGDTQYF
TRBV5-1,15,NA,TRBJ2-5,TRBD1,TGCGCCAGCAGCTTGGAAGGGGGCTGGTCGGAGACCCAGTACTTC,CASSLEGGWSETQYF
TRBV9,16,NA,TRBJ2-3,NA,TGTGCCAGCAGCGTAGGTGTTAGCGGCAACACAGATACGCAGTATTTT,CASSVGVSGNTDTQYF
TRBV29-1,19,NA,TRBJ2-4,TRBD2,TGCAGCGTTGAAGGGTTAGCCAGCGGGAGGGCCTGGGGCAAAAACATTCAGTACTTC,CSVEGLASGRAWGKNIQYF
TRBV5-6,15,NA,TRBJ1-4,TRBD1,TGTGCCAGCAGCCCGACAGGGTTGACTAATGAAAAACTGTTTTTT,CASSPTGLTNEKLFF
TRBV4-1,13,few,TRBJ1-5,TRBD1,TGCGCCAGCAGCCAGACAGGGGGCACGCCCCAGCATTTT,CASSQTGGTPQHF
TRBV5-4,13,many,TRBJ2-5,NA,TGTGCCAGCACTGGGGTAGCGGAAGAGACCCAGTACTTC,CASTGVAEETQYF